The 26 T cell receptor beta chains given below trace back to one sample, sequenced in a study of blood T cell repertoires in COVID-19. TCRdb's table, derived via immunoSEQ multiplex PCR, lists solely in-frame clones and lacks some. The sample consists of around 280,000 clones, 88% of them appearing once. The source material was peripheral blood. The receptors derive from a young woman with COVID-19, enrolled during active disease.

The genes are TRBV27 and TRBJ1-2; D may be TRBD1 (5 bases). Between the trimmed V and J ends, which lost 6 bases and 1 base, there was a span of 9 bases. From germline, CDR1 is MNHEY and CDR2 SMNVEV (reference sequence). The CDR3 covers 13 residues. The CDR3 sequence: CASSQGNNYGYTF. The CDR3 DNA reads TGTGCCAGCAGCCAGGGTAATAACTATGGCTACACCTTC.

This clone was found a few times. The chain links TRBV7-9 to TRBJ2-7, with 7 bases matching TRBD2. This CDR3 spans 13 amino acids. The germline CDR1 and CDR2 sequences are SEHNR and FQNEAQ (reference sequence). With 6 bases clipped from V and 5 bases from J, the junction kept 7 bases outside the gene matches. CDR3 loop: CASSSWEGHEQYF. CDR3 bases: TGTGCCAGCAGTTCTTGGGAGGGCCACGAGCAGTACTTC.

This clone appeared a single time. The rearrangement joins TRBV27 to TRBJ2-2; 15 bases agree with TRBD2. This CDR3 is 17 amino acids long. Per germline, CDR1 MNHEY and CDR2 SMNVEV (reference sequence). The junction had 3 bases not matched to a gene; V was cut back by 6 bases and J by 1 base. CDR3: CASSRGLAGGNTGELFF. CDR3 nucleotides: TGTGCCAGCAGCCGGGGACTAGCGGGAGGGAACACCGGGGAGCTGTTTTTT.

The chain carries TRBV7-9 and TRBJ2-3, with 12 bases aligning to TRBD1. The CDR3 consists of 17 residues. Per the germline V gene, CDR1 is SEHNR and CDR2 is FQNEAQ (reference sequence). V shed 5 bases, J shed 3 bases, and the junction held 9 bases outside the gene matches. Written as DNA, the CDR3 is TGTGCCAGCAGCCTAACCGGGACAGGGGGCACAACAGATACGCAGTATTTT. It codes for CASSLTGTGGTTDTQYF. Supplemented by reference TRBV7-9 and TRBJ2-3, the full variable domain reads DTGVSQNPRHKITKRGQNVTFRCDPISEHNRLYWYRQTLGQGPEFLTYFQNEAQLEKSRLLSDRFSAERPKGSFSTLEIQRTEQGDSAMYLCASSLTGTGGTTDTQYFGPGTRLTVL.

V and J are TRBV12-3 or TRBV12-4 and TRBJ2-7; possible D gene TRBD2, 5 bases. The V and J ends lost 4 bases and 6 bases respectively, with 13 bases between them. CDR3 size: 13 residues. CDR3: CASSSKTTTEQYF. CDR3 in DNA: TGTGCCAGCAGTTCCAAGACTACCACCGAGCAGTACTTC.

The chain uses TRBV4-2 and TRBJ2-2, with TRBD2 matching over 14 bases. V lost 5 bases and J lost 0; bases outside the gene matches: 8. The CDR3 runs to 19 residues. CDR1 LGHNA and CDR2 YNFKEQ come from the germline V gene. The CDR3 DNA reads TGTGCCAGCAGCTTCAGGACTAGCGGGAGGTCCCCGAACACCGGGGAGCTGTTTTTT. This sequence encodes CASSFRTSGRSPNTGELFF.

The chain recombines TRBV6-2 or TRBV6-3 with TRBJ2-3; D is uncertain. The germline V gene encodes CDR1 MNHEY and CDR2 SVGEGT. Trimming stripped 5 bases from V and 2 bases from J, with 11 bases between. This CDR3 contains 14 residues. Here the CDR3 DNA reads TGTGCCAGCAGTCCCCACGTGGCCACAGATACGCAGTATTTT. Its translation is CASSPHVATDTQYF.

The V call is TRBV2, the J call TRBJ2-7; TRBD2 might be the D (6 bases). V shed 8 bases and J shed 4 bases, with 15 bases lying between them. There are 13 residues in the CDR3. The V gene's germline CDR1 is SNHLY and CDR2 FYNNEI. The CDR3 here is CASWEASRYEQYF. For the CDR3, the DNA is TGTGCCAGCTGGGAGGCATCACGATACGAGCAGTACTTC.

The V call is TRBV11-2, the J call TRBJ2-2, with TRBD2 matching over 10 bases. V lost 5 bases to trimming and J lost 6 bases; unmatched junction nucleotides: 9. Germline V CDR1 and CDR2: SGHAT, FQNNGV. This CDR3 spans 16 amino acids. This chain's CDR3 is CASSHIALAGAGELFF. CDR3 sequence (DNA): TGTGCCAGCAGCCATATAGCCCTAGCGGGAGCCGGGGAGCTGTTTTTT.

This chain joins TRBV28 and TRBJ2-7, with 7 nucleotides matching TRBD1. Germline loops: CDR1 MDHEN, CDR2 SYDVKM. V trimming: 6 bases; J trimming: 3 bases; junction bases outside the gene matches: 8. The CDR3 length is 14 residues. In nucleotides, the CDR3 is TGTGCCAGCAGGGGGACAGATTCGCTCTACGAGCAGTACTTC. Translated, it gives CASRGTDSLYEQYF.

The chain has TRBV11-2 and TRBJ2-7; 7 nucleotides line up with TRBD1. The V gene's germline CDR1 is SGHAT and CDR2 FQNNGV. With V trimmed by 6 bases and J by 5 bases, 4 bases remained unmatched. The CDR3 runs 12 residues. CDR3 sequence: CASSTDRDEQYF. Here the CDR3 DNA reads TGTGCCAGCAGTACCGACAGGGACGAGCAGTACTTC.

CDR3 DNA: TGTGCCAGCAGTTTACGGGGGTGGAACACCGGGGAGCTGTTTTTT. Translating it yields CASSLRGWNTGELFF. This chain connects TRBV27 to TRBJ2-2; a possible D gene is TRBD2 (6 bases). CDR3 length: 15 residues. V lost 2 bases to trimming and J lost 1 base, with 8 bases between them. Germline V gives CDR1 MNHEY, CDR2 SMNVEV (reference sequence).

The gene calls are TRBV3-1 (or the pseudogene TRBV3-2) and TRBJ1-2, with D possibly being TRBD1 (5 bases). The V and J ends lost 1 base and 6 bases respectively, with 12 bases between them. Germline loops: CDR1 LGHDT, CDR2 YNNKEL (reference sequence). This CDR3 has 14 amino acids. The CDR3 here is CASSQVGGDNGYTF. The DNA for the CDR3 is TGTGCCAGCAGCCAAGTCGGGGGAGACAATGGCTACACCTTC.

The chain combines TRBV2 with TRBJ2-2; unclear D gene. In germline, CDR1 is SNHLY, CDR2 FYNNEI. CDR3 size: 11 residues. Trimming took 7 bases from V and 7 from J, leaving 7 bases between them. CDR3 coding DNA: TGTGCCAGCATCCGTTACGGGGAGCTGTTTTTT. This sequence encodes CASIRYGELFF.

This sequence joins TRBV2 and TRBJ1-5, with D possibly TRBD1 on 5 matching bases. The CDR3 has 15 residues. Trimming removed 6 bases at V and 7 bases at J, with 19 bases between. The germline CDR1 and CDR2 sequences are SNHLY and FYNNEI. The CDR3 protein is CASRPTALNYQPQHF. The DNA for the CDR3 is TGTGCCAGCAGGCCGACAGCCCTGAACTACCAGCCCCAGCATTTT.

This clone showed up just once. The V gene is TRBV5-5, the J gene TRBJ2-7, with TRBD1 matching 7 bases. V lost 3 bases to trimming and J lost 0 bases; unmatched junction nucleotides: 15. The CDR3 is 18 amino acids. CDR1 SGHKS and CDR2 YYEKEE come from the germline V gene (reference sequence). The chain's CDR3 is CASSSSIMPGQSSYEQYF. In DNA form, the CDR3 reads TGTGCCAGCAGCTCCTCCATTATGCCGGGACAGAGCTCCTACGAGCAGTACTTC. The full variable domain, its missing parts supplied by reference TRBV5-5 and TRBJ2-7, is DAGVTQSPTHLIKTRGQQVTLRCSPISGHKSVSWYQQVLGQGPQFIFQYYEKEERGRGNFPDRFSARQFPNYSSELNVNALLLGDSALYLCASSSSIMPGQSSYEQYFGPGTRLTVT.

The J gene is TRBJ1-5, the V gene TRBV5-6; D gene ambiguous. V shed 0 bases and J shed 2 bases, with 9 bases lying between them. This CDR3 spans 15 amino acids. Germline V gene sequence: CDR1 SGHDT, CDR2 YYEEEE. The CDR3 bases are TGTGCCAGCAGCTTGGGGCCCCAGGGCAATCAGCCCCAGCATTTT. This encodes CASSLGPQGNQPQHF. Supplemented by reference TRBV5-6 and TRBJ1-5, the full variable domain reads DAGVTQSPTHLIKTRGQQVTLRCSPKSGHDTVSWYQQALGQGPQFIFQYYEEEERQRGNFPDRFSGHQFPNYSSELNVNALLLGDSALYLCASSLGPQGNQPQHFGDGTRLSIL.

The chain combines TRBV5-1 with TRBJ1-5; tentative D call: TRBD1 (5 bases). Trimming shortened V by 0 bases and J by 5 bases, and 9 bases separated the two germline ends. The V gene's germline CDR1 is SGHRS and CDR2 YFSETQ. This CDR3 region has 14 residues. CDR3 in DNA: TGCGCCAGCAGCTTGGGACAGCGGGATCAGCCCCAGCATTTT. Residues: CASSLGQRDQPQHF. The full variable domain, its missing parts supplied by reference TRBV5-1 and TRBJ1-5, is KAGVTQTPRYLIKTRGQQVTLSCSPISGHRSVSWYQQTPGQGLQFLFEYFSETQRNKGNFPGRFSGRQFSNSRSEMNVSTLELGDSALYLCASSLGQRDQPQHFGDGTRLSIL.

The V and J genes are TRBV28 and TRBJ1-5; D might be TRBD1 (5 bases). The V end was cut by 6 bases, the J end by 6 bases, with 9 bases between. The CDR3 runs to 12 residues. Germline lookup yields CDR1 MDHEN and CDR2 SYDVKM. CDR3 coding DNA: TGTGCCAGCAGGGGGGGACCTCAGCCCCAGCATTTT. This translates into CASRGGPQPQHF.

The rearrangement joins TRBV10-3 to TRBJ1-1; perhaps TRBD1 as D (5 bases). This CDR3 is 14 amino acids long. Germline CDR1 is ENHRY and CDR2 is SYGVKD. V lost 5 bases to trimming and J lost 5 bases, with 15 bases between them. The CDR3 DNA sequence: TGTGCCATCAGTCCTGAGTCGGGGGGTACTGAAGCTTTCTTT. Translating gives CAISPESGGTEAFF.

This clone was detected only once. The rearrangement uses TRBV30 and TRBJ2-7, with a weak D call TRBD2 (6 bases). The CDR3 sequence is 13 residues long. Germline V gene lookup returns CDR1 GTSNPN and CDR2 SVGIG (reference sequence). V was trimmed by 6 bases and J by 1 base, leaving 13 bases between them. CDR3 bases: TGTGCCTGTTCAGCGGAGGGGTCCTACGAGCAGTACTTC. This gives the protein CACSAEGSYEQYF.

The genes are TRBV5-6 and TRBJ2-7, with D unresolved. The CDR3 has 15 amino acids. Germline V gene lookup returns CDR1 SGHDT and CDR2 YYEEEE. V was cut by 1 base and J by 2 bases, with 13 bases left in between. The CDR3 reads CASSLTSTPPYEQYF. The CDR3 nucleotides are TGTGCCAGCAGCTTGACGTCGACACCACCCTACGAGCAGTACTTC.

This clone was seen a few times. The V call is TRBV15, the J call TRBJ1-2, with a weak D call TRBD1 (5 bases). This CDR3 spans 14 amino acids. Germline CDR1 is LNHNV and CDR2 is YYDKDF (reference sequence). Trimming cost V 5 bases and J 8 bases, with 18 bases left between them. For the CDR3, the DNA is TGTGCCACCAGCGGGGGGACGGGGAGTCGGGGCTACACCTTC. This translates into CATSGGTGSRGYTF.

The chain links TRBV10-3 to TRBJ1-5, with D possibly TRBD1 on 5 matching bases. V was trimmed by 3 bases and J by 1 base, leaving 13 bases between them. Germline-derived CDR1 and CDR2 are ENHRY and SYGVKD. The CDR3 spans 16 residues. This CDR3 reads CAISDRGGESNQPQHF. The DNA for the CDR3 is TGTGCCATCAGTGATAGGGGCGGTGAAAGCAATCAGCCCCAGCATTTT.

The gene calls are TRBV20-1 and TRBJ1-1, with a possible D match to TRBD1 (5 bases). The CDR3 contains 14 residues. Trimming shortened V by 3 bases and J by 0 bases, and 11 bases separated the two germline ends. From germline, CDR1 is DFQATT and CDR2 SNEGSKA (reference sequence). In DNA form, the CDR3 reads TGCAGTGCTAGTCAAGCCAGGGTGAACACTGAAGCTTTCTTT. Translated, it gives CSASQARVNTEAFF.

The chain uses TRBV5-1 and TRBJ1-6; 8 positions match TRBD1. The CDR3 spans 16 residues. The V and J ends lost 4 bases and 5 bases, in that order; junction bases with no gene match: 8. Looked up from germline, CDR1 is SGHRS and CDR2 is YFSETQ. As DNA, the CDR3 is TGCGCCAGCAGCCTCGGACAGGGATGGAATAATTCACCCCTCCACTTT. Protein sequence: CASSLGQGWNNSPLHF.